This T cell receptor (beta chain) derives from a study of blood T cells in healthy people across ages (dated by TCRdb to 2014 to 2015). A note on the overall study: In model experiments, template switching captured roughly one uniquely barcoded TCR beta cDNA molecule for every two T cells. Age-related changes in TCR beta repertoire diversity were measured in the study by deep sequencing normalized with unique cDNA molecular identifiers. The donors were divided into four age groups: young (average around 15 years), middle-aged (about 40), aged (roughly 60) and long-lived (roughly 86). Donors of different ages were randomly distributed across sequencing lanes to avoid experimental bias. The study analyzed two additional independent replicas of 1 million unique cDNA reads from the same blood draw for two donors, one aged 18 to 30 and one aged 80 or older. Here is what the overall study found, with its caveats: Compared with the aged group, the long-lived group had more naive CD4+ T cells, fewer expanded clones and increased TCR diversity, suggesting age selection. The CMV infection status of donors was not known, potentially confounding age-related changes in expanded clonotypes. Conclusive comparison of naive and antigen-experienced compartments was prevented by the profiling of bulk unsorted PBMCs. As age increased, observed TCR beta diversity per million T cells dropped in a roughly linear way, and a significant reduction was already evident by age about 40. Estimates of total diversity based on one million sequenced T cells were considered lower bounds and underestimates. Observed TCR beta diversity correlated strongly with the percentage of naive T cells measured by flow cytometry.

Trimming removed 1 base from V and 6 bases from J; the gene matches leave 11 bases unexplained. The CDR3, from cysteine to phenylalanine, totals 17 residues. The read is trimmed to its CDR3 DNA, 51 bases read in frame from base 1. Library preparation used 5' RACE. The sample was run on an Illumina HiSeq 2500. A second about 7 to 11 cycle PCR used a sample-barcoded 5' primer and a J-beta primer mix. A template-switch 5' adaptor carrying 12 random nucleotides introduced a unique molecular identifier onto each TCR beta cDNA molecule. Each sample yielded at least 2.5 million CDR3-containing paired-end reads. First-strand cDNA synthesis was performed from all RNA using the Mint cDNA synthesis kit, with priming by a TRBC-specific oligonucleotide. After uracil-DNA glycosylase treatment, a first 18-cycle PCR used universal primers M1SS and BC2_uni_R on all cDNA. Concerning the study's data processing: Normalization of each sample was performed by random selection of 1 million high-quality reads, each carrying a distinct molecular identifier. Instead of being binned into consensus sequences, reads with shared molecular identifiers were discarded. MiTCR, set to a Q25 quality threshold and the strictest error-elimination algorithm, was used for CDR3 identification, clonotype clustering and error correction. Lower-bound total TCR beta diversity was estimated with a nonparametric unseen species model using Euler transformation. TCRdb reprocessing: public reads trimmed at Q25 with fastp, clones called with MiXCR, in-frame beta chains kept. Each record represents a unique CDR3 protein, reported with the most common genes and DNA among its rows. TCRdb, not the original authors, processed these V and J calls. This sample is represented by approximately 850,000 distinct CDR3 sequences; 58% of them were singletons. The ten largest make up over 20% of the sample.

About this clonotype: Its recognized antigen is unknown. Within one base of it there is no much larger clone, and no base qualities were kept.

Systemically healthy Caucasian individuals from Russia, 35 to 50 in total and aged roughly 6 to 100 years, were included as donors. Each donor gave ten milliliters of peripheral blood, drawn into EDTA-treated Vacutainer tubes. PBMCs were isolated by Ficoll-Paque density-gradient centrifugation, with at least 6 million obtained per sample. Total RNA was extracted from PBMCs with Trizol reagent, with at least 6 micrograms obtained per sample. Naive CD45RAhigh/CD27high T cell percentages were measured by flow cytometry on a PBMC aliquot from every donor. The chain uses TRBV12-3 or TRBV12-4 and TRBJ2-1, with 8 junctional bases fitting TRBD2. The sequence was obtained from a man between 25 and 39 years old in good health. Sequencing was performed on blood. Here is the DNA: TGTGCCAGCAGTTTAGTGCACGGGAGGGCCTCGGGCAATGAGCAGTTCTTC. It encodes CASSLVHGRASGNEQFF.